These T cell receptor beta chains were read from a single sample in a study of blood T cell repertoires in COVID-19. Generated by immunoSEQ multiplex PCR, the TCRdb table keeps only in-frame clones and is missing some. Of 100,000 to 150,000 clones detected, roughly 89% appear once; the ten largest clones hold 3.8%. Specimen: peripheral blood. The receptors originated from a woman aged 60-75 years with COVID-19, enrolled during active disease. Each CDR3 is given with its conserved first and last residue. The D gene is left open where the match is weak. Not all rows give a size; the values are once, few, many and, for expanded clones, a class.

- TRBJ1-3 - TRBV25-1 CASSEFEAGGIYF TGTGCCAGCAGTGAATTCGAGGCGGGTGGCATATATTTT
TRBD2 TRBJ2-7 - TRBV4-2 CASSGPGGNEQYF TGTGCCAGCAGCGGTCCGGGGGGGAACGAGCAGTACTTC
TRBD2 TRBJ2-1 - TRBV6-2/TRBV6-3 CASSKPGLLSYNEQFF TGTGCCAGCAGCAAACCGGGACTACTATCCTACAATGAGCAGTTCTTC
TRBD1 TRBJ1-4 few TRBV5-4 CASSPTRDRGINEKLFF TGTGCCAGCAGCCCCACCAGGGACAGGGGGATAAATGAAAAACTGTTTTTT
TRBD2 TRBJ2-2 - TRBV5-4 CASSTGLAGDTGELFF TGTGCCAGCAGCACCGGACTAGCGGGCGACACCGGGGAGCTGTTTTTT
- TRBJ2-7 - TRBV21-1 CASSGRDRPYEQYF TGTGCCAGCAGCGGCCGGGACAGACCGTACGAGCAGTACTTC
- TRBJ1-5 - TRBV6-5 CASRPAGGGQPQHF TGTGCCAGCAGGCCGGCGGGGGGTGGTCAGCCCCAGCATTTT
TRBD1 TRBJ2-3 - TRBV7-2 CASSRDRGLFDTQYF TGTGCCAGCAGCAGGGACAGGGGACTCTTCGATACGCAGTATTTT
TRBD1 TRBJ1-2 - TRBV9 CASSDSDRANYGYTF TGTGCCAGCAGCGATTCGGACAGGGCCAACTATGGCTACACCTTC
- TRBJ1-1 - TRBV12-3/TRBV12-4 CASSSGPTEAFF TGTGCCAGCAGTTCTGGGCCAACTGAAGCTTTCTTT
- TRBJ1-5 few TRBV4-2 CASSQEQGRQPQHF TGTGCCAGCAGCCAAGAACAGGGAAGGCAGCCCCAGCATTTT
- TRBJ1-2 - TRBV5-8 CASSLTMQGSYGYTF TGTGCCAGCAGCTTGACCATGCAGGGGTCCTATGGCTACACCTTC
- TRBJ2-7 once TRBV9 CASSVGPGPPISKQYF TGTGCCAGCAGCGTAGGGCCTGGGCCCCCGATATCGAAGCAGTACTTC
- TRBJ1-5 - TRBV5-6 CASSLGAQGSNQPQHF TGTGCCAGCAGCTTGGGCGCGCAGGGTAGCAATCAGCCCCAGCATTTT
- TRBJ1-1 few TRBV11-2 CASNLMLGGNTEAFF TGTGCCAGCAACTTAATGCTAGGGGGTAACACTGAAGCTTTCTTT
TRBD1 TRBJ1-2 few TRBV3-1/TRBV3-2 CASSLQDRSHGYTF TGTGCCAGCAGCCTCCAGGACAGGTCGCATGGCTACACCTTC
TRBD2 TRBJ2-1 - TRBV19 CASSMARGGLFNEQFF TGTGCCAGTAGTATGGCGCGGGGGGGCCTTTTTAATGAGCAGTTCTTC
- TRBJ1-1 - TRBV19 CASTPGNARLNTEAFF TGTGCCAGTACCCCGGGTAATGCCCGGCTGAACACTGAAGCTTTCTTT
- TRBJ2-2 once TRBV11-2 CASSIRAMTGKIGPAAKIGELFF TGTGCCAGCAGTATTAGAGCAATGACCGGGAAAATCGGACCGGCGGCAAAAATCGGAGAGCTGTTTTTT
TRBD2 TRBJ2-3 - TRBV9 CASSVEAGGPLGRSTDTQYF TGTGCCAGCAGCGTAGAGGCGGGGGGGCCTTTAGGGAGGAGCACAGATACGCAGTATTTT
TRBD2 TRBJ2-3 - TRBV6-6 CASSPGTSGADTQYF TGTGCCAGCAGTCCTGGGACTAGCGGGGCAGATACGCAGTATTTT
TRBD1 TRBJ1-5 - TRBV24-1 CATSEPDRRNQPQHF TGTGCCACCAGTGAGCCGGACAGGCGGAATCAGCCCCAGCATTTT
TRBD1 TRBJ2-7 - TRBV7-9 CASSLIRDRGSEQYF TGTGCCAGCAGCCTAATCCGGGACAGGGGTTCCGAGCAGTACTTC
- TRBJ2-7 - TRBV6-2/TRBV6-3 CASSFPGEHEQYF TGTGCCAGCAGTTTTCCCGGGGAGCACGAGCAGTACTTC
- TRBJ1-2 - TRBV15 CATSRDPRNYGYTF TGTGCCACCAGCAGAGATCCACGGAACTATGGCTACACCTTC
TRBD1 TRBJ1-1 - TRBV7-9 CASSFRQGEDTEAFF TGTGCCAGCAGCTTTAGACAGGGGGAAGACACTGAAGCTTTCTTT
- TRBJ2-7 - TRBV29-1 CSVGGASYEQYF TGCAGCGTTGGAGGCGCCTCCTACGAGCAGTACTTC
TRBD1 TRBJ1-1 - TRBV9 CASSVDMGGTGRKTFF TGTGCCAGCAGCGTAGATATGGGGGGGACAGGGCGAAAAACTTTCTTT
TRBD2 TRBJ2-1 - TRBV6-4 CARTPDGGGASNEQFF TGTGCCCGAACCCCCGATGGCGGGGGGGCCTCGAATGAGCAGTTCTTC
- TRBJ1-1 - TRBV19 CAGSPELGTEAFF TGTGCCGGGAGTCCCGAGCTAGGGACTGAAGCTTTCTTT
TRBD1 TRBJ1-6 - TRBV5-1 CASSPGTGFMGLHF TGCGCCAGCAGCCCCGGGACAGGGTTTATGGGGCTCCACTTT
- TRBJ2-2 - TRBV7-6 CASSLLSGYTGELFF TGTGCCAGCAGCTTACTGTCCGGTTACACCGGGGAGCTGTTTTTT
TRBD2 TRBJ2-1 - TRBV5-1 CASSSLAGADNEQFF TGCGCCAGCAGCTCCCTAGCGGGGGCCGACAATGAGCAGTTCTTC
TRBD1 TRBJ1-1 - TRBV19 CASKRQGNTEAFF TGTGCCAGTAAAAGACAGGGGAACACTGAAGCTTTCTTT
- TRBJ2-1 - TRBV11-3 CASAEGQRAYNEQFF TGTGCCAGCGCCGAGGGCCAACGGGCCTACAATGAGCAGTTCTTC
- TRBJ1-5 - TRBV28 CASSDSQPQHF TGTGCCAGCAGTGACAGTCAGCCCCAGCATTTT
- TRBJ1-5 - TRBV4-1 CASSQVVTSNQPQHF TGCGCCAGCAGCCAAGTAGTTACTAGCAATCAGCCCCAGCATTTT
TRBD1 TRBJ1-2 - TRBV6-5 CASSYALGQGYGYTF TGTGCCAGCAGTTACGCCTTGGGACAGGGATATGGCTACACCTTC
- TRBJ2-3 - TRBV4-3 CASGQNLDTQYF TGCGCCAGCGGGCAGAACTTAGATACGCAGTATTTT
- TRBJ2-2 - TRBV3-1/TRBV3-2 CASSQGGLLAGELFF TGTGCCAGCAGCCAGGGGGGACTCCTGGCCGGGGAGCTGTTTTTT
- TRBJ2-1 - TRBV24-1 CATSDFGGPRGQFF TGTGCCACCAGTGATTTCGGCGGTCCCAGGGGGCAGTTCTTC
TRBD1 TRBJ2-1 - TRBV3-1/TRBV3-2 CASSQAGGANNEQFF TGTGCCAGCAGCCAAGCAGGGGGCGCCAACAATGAGCAGTTCTTC